This record covers a single T cell receptor beta chain. Libraries for naive CD8 T cells, which were made from roughly 21,000 to 960,000 sorted cells, drew on 10%, 30% or 50% of the RNA. As CD8+CD4-CCR7+CD45RA+ cells, naive CD8 T cells were sorted. These data are taken from a study of molecular identifiers for immune sequencing clone quantification. Across the whole study: RNA from 20,000 or 100,000 naive CD8 cells was split five ways in replicates, with four sequenced.

Trimming took off 6 bases at V and 0 bases at J, with 5 bases between the two ends. The CDR3 consists of 12 residues. Germline V gives CDR1 MNHEY, CDR2 SMNVEV (reference sequence). Previously published methods and listed TCR primers were used for the bulk TCR libraries. TCRdb reanalysed the PCR reads using MiXCR and keeps one entry per CDR3 protein. The table includes hundreds of thousands of distinct CDR3 sequences, about 23% detected once. The source of this sequence is a human donor in good health. Some libraries in this study had Jurkat cell RNA spiked in. What was sequenced was naive CD8+ T cells from blood, with Jurkat cell RNA spiked in. Subset noted: FACS-sorted CD8+CD4-CCR7+CD45RA+ naive T cells. This sequence joins TRBV27 and TRBJ1-2, with D uncertain. The CDR3 sequence: CASSSSNYGYTF. Written as DNA, the CDR3 is TGTGCCAGCAGCAGTTCTAACTATGGCTACACCTTC.